This entry is about one T cell receptor (beta chain). Its target is unknown. The entry originates in a study of cytomegalovirus exposure and HLA in healthy donors. Study-wide findings and caveats: Reported performance of the classifier showed diagnosis of cytomegalovirus status with high specificity and sensitivity. In a later analysis, a missense DCLRE1C variant was linked to TCR beta V- and J-gene trimming.

Each donor was nominally healthy when sampled (though unrecorded immune exposures were likely). PCR was performed using 60 Vbeta and 13 Jbeta primers. TCRdb's copy holds only in-frame clones and misses some; the assay was immunoSEQ multiplex PCR. This table has more than 95,000 clones, about 81% appearing once. The CDR3 runs 14 residues. Deletions cut 3 bases from V and 0 bases from J, with 8 bases between. Germline lookup yields CDR1 ENHRY and CDR2 SYGVKD. The sequenced sample consisted of PBMCs. This sequence joins TRBV10-3 and TRBJ1-2; D gene uncertain. The TCR comes from a woman aged 30 to 39 in good health and CMV-seronegative. The DNA for the CDR3 is TGTGCCATCAGTGATTACCGAGCTAACTATGGCTACACCTTC. Translation: CAISDYRANYGYTF.